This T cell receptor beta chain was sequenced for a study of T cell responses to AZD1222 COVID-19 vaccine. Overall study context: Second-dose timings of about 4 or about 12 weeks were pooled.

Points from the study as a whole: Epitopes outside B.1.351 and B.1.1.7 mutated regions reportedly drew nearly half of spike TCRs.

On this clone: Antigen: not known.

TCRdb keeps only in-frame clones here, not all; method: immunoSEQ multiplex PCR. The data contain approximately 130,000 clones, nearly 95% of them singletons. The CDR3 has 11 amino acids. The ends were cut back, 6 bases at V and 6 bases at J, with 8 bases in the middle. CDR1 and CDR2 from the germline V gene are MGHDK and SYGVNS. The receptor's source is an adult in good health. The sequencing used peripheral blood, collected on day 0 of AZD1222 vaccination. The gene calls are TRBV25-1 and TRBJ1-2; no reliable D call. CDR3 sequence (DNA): TGTGCCAGCAGGGTCGGCGATGGCTACACCTTC. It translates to CASRVGDGYTF.